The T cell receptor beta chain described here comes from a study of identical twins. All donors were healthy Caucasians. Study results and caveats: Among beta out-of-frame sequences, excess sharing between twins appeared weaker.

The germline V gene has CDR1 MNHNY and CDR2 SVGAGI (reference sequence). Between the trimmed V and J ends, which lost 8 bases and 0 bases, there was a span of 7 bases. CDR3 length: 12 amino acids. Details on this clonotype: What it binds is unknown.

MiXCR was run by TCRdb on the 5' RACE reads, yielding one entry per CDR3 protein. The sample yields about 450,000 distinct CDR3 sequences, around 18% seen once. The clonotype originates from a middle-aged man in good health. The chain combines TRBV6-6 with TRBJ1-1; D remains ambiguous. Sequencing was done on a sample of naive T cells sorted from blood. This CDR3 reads CASEALNTEAFF. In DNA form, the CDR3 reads TGTGCCAGCGAAGCCCTGAACACTGAAGCTTTCTTT.